Below are 22 T cell receptor beta chains sequenced from a single sample in a study of T-cell memory formation after mild COVID-19. TCRdb ran MiXCR on the 5' RACE reads and lists one entry per CDR3 protein. The top ten hold around 22% of the sample, which has about 340,000 distinct CDR3 sequences, 15% to 20% seen once. Sequencing was carried out using PBMCs or a T cell subset sorted from them (not recorded which). All receptors come from a man aged 18-30 years who had mild COVID-19 (a few samples of this study predate the infection). Cell type and time point are not known.

CDR3 sequence (DNA): TGCAGTGCTAGAGGTGCTAACTATGGCTACACCTTC. Its translation: CSARGANYGYTF. The J gene is TRBJ1-2, the V gene TRBV20-1; the D is unclear. Germline-derived CDR1 and CDR2 are DFQATT and SNEGSKA (reference sequence). Trimming stripped 1 base from V and 0 bases from J, with 3 bases between. This CDR3 has 12 amino acids.

This clonotype was counted only a few times. The chain couples TRBV10-3 to TRBJ1-2, with D possibly being TRBD1 (5 bases). There are 15 residues in the CDR3. V was trimmed by 4 bases and J by 8 bases, leaving 20 bases between them. Germline V CDR1 and CDR2: ENHRY, SYGVKD. The CDR3 loop is CAISGDLPSWGGYTF. For the CDR3, the DNA is TGTGCCATCAGTGGAGACCTTCCTTCATGGGGCGGCTACACCTTC.

This chain connects TRBV9 to TRBJ2-3; 13 nucleotides align to TRBD2. J gave up 2 bases and V 3 bases, and 3 bases lay outside the gene matches. The CDR3 has 16 residues. Germline-derived CDR1 and CDR2 are SGDLS and YYNGEE. The CDR3 DNA reads as TGTGCCAGCAGCGCCGGGACTAGCGGGGTCACAGATACGCAGTATTTT. Protein sequence: CASSAGTSGVTDTQYF. Together with reference TRBV9 and TRBJ2-3, the CDR3 gives the full variable domain: DSGVTQTPKHLITATGQRVTLRCSPRSGDLSVYWYQQSLDQGLQFLIQYYNGEERAKGNILERFSAQQFPDLHSELNLSSLELGDSALYFCASSAGTSGVTDTQYFGPGTRLTVL.

The V gene is TRBV7-8, the J gene TRBJ2-1, with 9 nucleotides matching TRBD2. Germline V gene data show CDR1 as SGHVS and CDR2 as FQNEAQ. J was trimmed by 5 bases and V by 8 bases; bases with no gene match: 10. The CDR3 runs to 15 residues. CDR3 sequence reads: CASSRGLAGNNEQFF. CDR3 DNA sequence: TGTGCCAGCTCCCGAGGGCTAGCGGGGAACAATGAGCAGTTCTTC.

This rearrangement joins TRBV15 to TRBJ1-5; D may be TRBD1 (5 bases). The germline V gene has CDR1 LNHNV and CDR2 YYDKDF (reference sequence). The germline V and J ends were trimmed by 0 bases and 2 bases, with 11 bases remaining between them. The CDR3 is 16 amino acids. The CDR3 sequence: CATSRDFRGGNQPQHF. CDR3 bases: TGTGCCACCAGCAGAGATTTTAGGGGAGGCAATCAGCCCCAGCATTTT.

Remarks on this clonotype: Mismatch with germline at one junction end may stem from a read error. The V and J genes are TRBV7-7 and TRBJ2-5; maybe TRBD2 (5 bases). CDR1 and CDR2 from the germline V gene are SSHAT and FNYEAQ (reference sequence). The CDR3 length is 13 residues. The CDR3 loop reads CASSSRGMGTQYF. Written as DNA, the CDR3 is TGTGCTAGCAGCTCGAGAGGGATGGGGACCCAGTACTTC.

The CDR3 DNA is TGCAGTGCTAGACCAGACAGGGTGAGCGAGCAGTACTTC. This translates into CSARPDRVSEQYF. The chain carries TRBV20-1 and TRBJ2-7; 7 nucleotides align to TRBD1. CDR1 and CDR2 from the germline V gene are DFQATT and SNEGSKA (reference sequence). V lost 2 bases and J lost 6; bases outside the gene matches: 7. The length of the CDR3 is 13 residues.

The V and J genes are TRBV7-9 and TRBJ1-6; D might be TRBD1 (6 bases). This CDR3 contains 14 residues. V shed 4 bases and J shed 8 bases, with 12 bases lying between them. Germline loops: CDR1 SEHNR, CDR2 FQNEAQ (reference sequence). CDR3 DNA sequence: TGTGCCAGCAGCTCACAGGGTGGATATTCACCCCTCCACTTT. Its protein is CASSSQGGYSPLHF.

The rearrangement joins TRBV29-1 to TRBJ2-7; 9 bases agree with TRBD2. V lost 1 base and J lost 0; bases outside the gene matches: 13. The CDR3 loop spans 18 amino acids. Germline CDR1 reads SQVTM; CDR2 reads ANQGSEA. CDR3: CSVEARGGVYPYSYEQYF. The CDR3 nucleotides are TGCAGCGTTGAAGCTCGCGGGGGGGTATACCCCTACTCCTACGAGCAGTACTTC.

This clonotype showed up just a few times. V is TRBV29-1 and J is TRBJ2-3; 7 nucleotides agree with TRBD1. The germline V gene encodes CDR1 SQVTM and CDR2 ANQGSEA. CDR3 length equals 15 residues. J was trimmed by 5 bases and V by 6 bases; bases with no gene match: 14. The CDR3 protein is CSVTGSTLKEDTQYF. In DNA, the CDR3 is TGCAGCGTGACAGGGAGTACGTTGAAGGAAGATACGCAGTATTTT.

This clonotype came up a few times. This sequence joins TRBV12-3 or TRBV12-4 and TRBJ1-2; no clear D gene. The CDR3 runs 15 residues. Between the trimmed V and J ends, which lost 5 bases and 2 bases, there was a span of 15 bases. The CDR3 DNA sequence: TGTGCCAGCAGTCAAGGCTACCGTCCGAACTATGGCTACACCTTC. Its translation: CASSQGYRPNYGYTF.

The rearrangement joins TRBV15 to TRBJ1-6; no firm D call. The CDR3 consists of 14 residues. Trimming shortened V by 1 base and J by 9 bases, and 10 bases separated the two germline ends. In germline, CDR1 is LNHNV, CDR2 YYDKDF (reference sequence). The CDR3, as DNA: TGTGCCACCAGCAGAGTCTACGGGGTTTCACCCCTCCACTTT. It codes for CATSRVYGVSPLHF.

This rearrangement joins TRBV4-3 to TRBJ2-3; no clear D gene. CDR1 is LGHNA, CDR2 YSLEER, per germline. The CDR3 is 13 residues long. V dropped 3 bases and J dropped 5 bases, with 9 bases sitting between them. The DNA for the CDR3 is TGCGCCAGCAGCCACCTACGGAGAGATACGCAGTATTTT. Its protein is CASSHLRRDTQYF.

This clonotype was seen more than once but under ten times. The chain couples TRBV18 to TRBJ2-3; possible D gene TRBD2, 7 bases. V lost 3 bases to trimming and J lost 6 bases, with 19 bases between them. Germline CDR1 reads KGHSH; CDR2 reads LQKENI. The CDR3 is made up of 16 amino acids. The CDR3 is CASSPREAGAGDTQYF. The CDR3, as DNA: TGTGCCAGCTCACCCCGCGAGGCGGGGGCCGGGGATACGCAGTATTTT. The whole variable domain, filled in from reference TRBV18 and TRBJ2-3, reads NAGVMQNPRHLVRRRGQEARLRCSPMKGHSHVYWYRQLPEEGLKFMVYLQKENIIDESGMPKERFSAEFPKEGPSILRIQQVVRGDSAAYFCASSPREAGAGDTQYFGPGTRLTVL.

This chain uses TRBV3-1 with TRBJ2-7; tentative D call: TRBD1 (6 bases). Germline V gene data show CDR1 as LGHDT and CDR2 as YNNKEL (reference sequence). This CDR3 has 14 amino acids. V was clipped by 2 bases and J by 2 bases, with 10 bases between them. The CDR3 DNA is TGTGCCAGCAGCCAACTAGACAGGCCCTACGAGCAGTACGTC. It codes for CASSQLDRPYEQYV.

This clonotype was found a few times. The rearrangement links TRBV5-4 to TRBJ2-7, with 9 nucleotides matching TRBD1. CDR3 length: 17 residues. V was clipped by 0 bases and J by 3 bases; unmatched bases: 10. Germline V gene data show CDR1 as SGHNT and CDR2 as YYREEE (reference sequence). This CDR3 reads CASSLGGGTGSNYEQYF. The CDR3 coding sequence is TGTGCCAGCAGCTTGGGGGGAGGGACAGGGTCGAACTACGAGCAGTACTTC.

This clonotype has a handful of counts. In DNA, the CDR3 is TGTGCCAGCAGGGACAGGAGCGGGACTGGGCAGTTCTTC. Translating gives CASRDRSGTGQFF. This sequence joins TRBV7-9 and TRBJ2-1, with D perhaps matching TRBD1 or TRBD2 (7 bases each). The germline V and J ends were trimmed by 6 bases and 12 bases, with 18 bases remaining between them. The CDR3 loop spans 13 amino acids. The germline V gene encodes CDR1 SEHNR and CDR2 FQNEAQ (reference sequence).

The rearrangement uses TRBV11-1 and TRBJ2-1, with a weak D call TRBD2 (6 bases). V was trimmed by 2 bases and J by 5 bases, leaving 13 bases between them. The germline V gene encodes CDR1 SGHAT and CDR2 FQDESV (reference sequence). This CDR3 has 15 amino acids. CDR3 sequence reads: CASSLPGLEDNEQFF. The CDR3 DNA follows: TGTGCCAGCAGCTTACCGGGACTGGAAGACAATGAGCAGTTCTTC.

This clonotype has a handful of counts. The genes are TRBV7-9 and TRBJ1-1; perhaps TRBD1 as D (5 bases). The length of the CDR3 is 15 residues. The V and J ends lost 5 bases and 5 bases respectively, with 18 bases between them. Germline V gives CDR1 SEHNR, CDR2 FQNEAQ (reference sequence). The CDR3 here is CASSMRRDRGTEAFF. The CDR3 coding sequence is TGTGCCAGCAGCATGAGACGGGACCGGGGGACTGAAGCTTTCTTT.

V usage is TRBV2 and J usage is TRBJ2-7; D perhaps matches TRBD2 (6 bases). V gave up 3 bases and J gave up 2 bases, with 8 bases separating them. The germline gives CDR1 SNHLY, CDR2 FYNNEI. The CDR3 runs to 13 residues. For the CDR3, the DNA is TGTGCCAGCAGTGAGGAGGGAGCCTACGAGCAGTACTTC. As protein: CASSEEGAYEQYF.

In this sample, this clonotype turned up a few times. This chain connects TRBV5-1 to TRBJ1-1; D call uncertain. The CDR3 has 12 amino acids. Trimming removed 4 bases from V and 0 bases from J, with 4 bases in between. The germline V gene has CDR1 SGHRS and CDR2 YFSETQ. CDR3 amino acids: CASSAMNTEAFF. The CDR3 DNA reads as TGCGCCAGCAGCGCCATGAACACTGAAGCTTTCTTT.

The gene calls are TRBV4-3 and TRBJ2-3; D is unclear. Trimming left V 2 bases short and J 2 bases short, with 11 bases between. The CDR3 contains 15 residues. Germline CDR1 and CDR2: LGHNA and YSLEER. CDR3: CASSQYDQYTDTQYF. The CDR3 DNA sequence: TGCGCCAGCAGCCAATACGACCAGTACACAGATACGCAGTATTTT.